This TCR beta chain was sequenced in a study of blood T cell repertoires in COVID-19 (dated by TCRdb to about 2020). Describing the broader study: Samples from collaborators originated in the United States, Italy and Spain and spanned both the acute and convalescent phases of COVID-19. The prospective study material was composed of cDNA or gDNA derived from T cells, B-cell-depleted T cells, or PBMCs. The dataset comprised deeply sampled blood TCRbeta repertoires from subjects exposed to, actively infected with, or recovered from COVID-19. The repertoires were released in a freely available public database intended as a resource for research on the immune response to SARS-CoV-2. The samples were drawn from two sources: the first 160 participants of the ongoing ImmuneRACE study, and 1,000 to 1,500 subjects contributed by 6 global collaborators. Sample metadata almost always included a de-identified subject ID, COVID-19 status, age in years and sex. Where available, HLA class I and class II types were taken from metadata supplied by the sample provider and were not determined by assay-based typing. Study-wide findings and limitations: The quantity of clinical and demographic metadata differed by source and by participant and was supplied without curation.

The junction shows trimming of 2 bases on V and 2 bases on J, plus 13 bases between the germline ends. Spanning cysteine to phenylalanine, the CDR3 consists of 16 amino acids. Only CDR3 DNA is held: 48 bases, read in frame from base 1. The germline V gene gives CDR1 as SGHRS and CDR2 as YFSETQ. With respect to this clone: It has no known antigen specificity. Base qualities are missing; no much larger clone stands one base away.

TCRbeta CDR3 regions were amplified from genomic DNA using the immunoSEQ Assay, a bias-controlled multiplex PCR. On the authors' methods: Nucleated cell counts per sample were estimated from amplification of reference gene primers within the assay. To quantify the absolute abundance of each unique TCRbeta CDR3 rearrangement, sequence reads were collapsed and filtered. For each sample, productive Simpson clonality was calculated as the square root of Simpson's diversity index across productive rearrangements. Held by TCRdb, this immuneACCESS table contains in-frame sequences only and omits some clones. Under half of the omission traces to an unresolved V gene where checked; the cause of the rest is unknown. V, J and clone size are those of that table, while D and trimming were read from the DNA. Recorded for this sample are about 300,000 clones; 80% to 90% of them occurred a single time. The ten top clones hold roughly 1.3% of the sample.

Whole blood was collected in K2EDTA tubes by collaborating institutions according to the institutions' own protocols. Collaborator samples were shipped for TCRbeta analysis as frozen whole blood, isolated PBMCs, or DNA extracted from either sample type. The sample comprised peripheral blood. This TCR came from a woman between 45 and 60 years old with acute or convalescent COVID-19. The sequence is built from TRBV5-1 and TRBJ2-2; tentative D gene TRBD1, with 5 bases matching. The encoded CDR3 is CASSLSRGTNTGELFF. The sequence in DNA is TGCGCCAGCAGCTTATCTAGGGGTACCAACACCGGGGAGCTGTTTTTT.